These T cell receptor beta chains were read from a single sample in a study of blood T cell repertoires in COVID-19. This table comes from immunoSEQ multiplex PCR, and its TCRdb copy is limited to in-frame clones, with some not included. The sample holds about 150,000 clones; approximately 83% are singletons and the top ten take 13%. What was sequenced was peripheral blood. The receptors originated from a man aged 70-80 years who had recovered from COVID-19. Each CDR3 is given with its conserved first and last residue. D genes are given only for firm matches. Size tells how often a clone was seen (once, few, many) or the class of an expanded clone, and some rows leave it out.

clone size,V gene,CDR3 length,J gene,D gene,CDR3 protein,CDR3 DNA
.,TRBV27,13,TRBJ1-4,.,CASSFQGGEKLFF,TGTGCCAGCAGCTTCCAGGGTGGGGAAAAACTGTTTTTT
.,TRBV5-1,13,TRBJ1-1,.,CASSLGTGTEAFF,TGCGCCAGCAGCTTGGGGACGGGAACTGAAGCTTTCTTT
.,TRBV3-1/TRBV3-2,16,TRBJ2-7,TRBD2,CASSRNPSGRSEEQYF,TGTGCCAGCAGCCGGAACCCTAGCGGGAGATCGGAAGAGCAGTACTTC
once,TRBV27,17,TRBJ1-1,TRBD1,CASSFLGTGGKVTEAFF,TGTGCCAGCAGTTTCCTAGGGACAGGGGGCAAGGTAACTGAAGCTTTCTTT
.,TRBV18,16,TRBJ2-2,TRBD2,CASSPRLAANTGELFF,TGTGCCAGCTCACCTCGACTAGCGGCGAACACCGGGGAGCTGTTTTTT
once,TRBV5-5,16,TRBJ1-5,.,CASSLVGRASNQPQHF,TGTGCCAGCAGCTTGGTAGGCAGGGCCAGCAATCAGCCCCAGCATTTT
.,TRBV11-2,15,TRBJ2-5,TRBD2,CASSRFAGGGETQYF,TGTGCCAGCAGCCGATTCGCGGGAGGAGGAGAGACCCAGTACTTC
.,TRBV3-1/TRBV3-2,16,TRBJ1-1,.,CASSQGFGTTTGGAFF,TGTGCCAGCAGCCAAGGATTCGGAACGACAACCGGCGGGGCTTTCTTT
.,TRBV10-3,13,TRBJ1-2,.,CAISDGGGDGYTF,TGTGCCATCTCGGACGGCGGGGGGGATGGCTACACCTTC
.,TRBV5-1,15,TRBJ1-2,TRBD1,CASSYYDRVFYGYTF,TGCGCCAGCAGCTACTACGACAGGGTCTTCTATGGCTACACCTTC
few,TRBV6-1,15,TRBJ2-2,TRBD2,CASSELSGRPGELFF,TGTGCCAGCAGTGAACTCAGCGGGAGACCCGGGGAGCTGTTTTTT
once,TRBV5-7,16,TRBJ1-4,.,CASTRERGATNEKLFF,TGTGCCAGCACCCGGGAACGGGGTGCAACTAATGAAAAACTGTTTTTT
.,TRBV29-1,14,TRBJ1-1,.,CSVEGTTMNTEAFF,TGCAGCGTTGAAGGGACAACGATGAACACTGAAGCTTTCTTT
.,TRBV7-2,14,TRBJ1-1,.,CASTPGGVNTEAFF,TGTGCCAGCACCCCGGGGGGGGTGAACACTGAAGCTTTCTTT
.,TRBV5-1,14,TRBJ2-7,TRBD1,CASSPGTGDYEQYF,TGCGCCAGCAGCCCTGGGACAGGGGACTACGAGCAGTACTTC
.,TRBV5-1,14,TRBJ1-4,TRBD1,CASSSGTGVEKLFF,TGCGCCAGCAGCTCGGGGACAGGGGTTGAAAAACTGTTTTTT
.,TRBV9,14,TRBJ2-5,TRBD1,CASSVQGVGETQYF,TGTGCCAGCAGCGTTCAGGGGGTAGGGGAGACCCAGTACTTC
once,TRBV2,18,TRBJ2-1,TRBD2,CASSWELAGVTSYNEQFF,TGTGCCAGCAGTTGGGAACTAGCGGGAGTAACGTCCTACAATGAGCAGTTCTTC
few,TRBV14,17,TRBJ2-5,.,CASSQDRSNPSQETQYF,TGTGCCAGCAGCCAAGACCGCTCGAATCCTTCTCAGGAGACCCAGTACTTC
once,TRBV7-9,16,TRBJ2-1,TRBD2,CASSLGDGTRAYEQFF,TGTGCCAGCAGCTTAGGGGACGGGACTAGAGCGTATGAGCAGTTCTTC
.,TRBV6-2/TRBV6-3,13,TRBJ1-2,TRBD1,CASSRQGSDGYTF,TGTGCCAGCAGTAGACAGGGGTCGGACGGCTACACCTTC
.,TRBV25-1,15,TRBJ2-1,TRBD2,CASSQLAGAYNEQFF,TGTGCCAGCAGTCAACTAGCGGGAGCCTACAATGAGCAGTTCTTC
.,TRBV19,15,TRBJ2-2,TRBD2,CASILRADGRGELFF,TGTGCCAGTATCCTGAGAGCTGACGGGAGGGGGGAGCTGTTTTTT
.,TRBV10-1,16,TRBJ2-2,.,CASSEAGTVGTGELFF,TGCGCCAGCAGTGAAGCAGGGACTGTTGGGACCGGGGAGCTGTTTTTT
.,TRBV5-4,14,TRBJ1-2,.,CASRGTTANYGYTF,TGTGCCAGCAGAGGGACAACAGCTAACTATGGCTACACCTTC
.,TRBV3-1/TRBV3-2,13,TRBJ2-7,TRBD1,CASSPGTDYEQYF,TGTGCCAGCAGCCCTGGGACAGACTACGAGCAGTACTTC